A single sample gave rise to the 32 T cell receptor beta chains below, sequenced in a study of early stage breast cancer tumors (dated by TCRdb to 2017 to 2019). The protocol used for the library was the immunoSEQ multiplex PCR assay. TCRdb took this table from immuneACCESS and kept in-frame rearrangements with V and J called. Such tables lack part of the clones; where checked against another copy, unresolved V genes explain under half of the gap, and the rest is unexplained. The sample profile shows around 40,000 clones; over 60% of them were found once. 6.5% to 9% of the sample rests with the top ten. The material sequenced was blood. These receptors were obtained from a person aged 45 to 59 with breast cancer.

V gene TRBV11-3 combines with J gene TRBJ2-5, with TRBD1 identical over 7 bases. The CDR3 sequence is 14 residues long. V lost 4 bases to trimming and J lost 4 bases; unmatched junction nucleotides: 6. Germline V lookup: CDR1 SGHNT, CDR2 YENEEA. CDR3 protein: CASSSWTGAETQYF. Written as DNA, the CDR3 is TGTGCCAGCAGCTCTTGGACAGGCGCAGAGACCCAGTACTTC.

The chain recombines TRBV28 with TRBJ1-5; no definite D call. Germline CDR1 and CDR2: MDHEN and SYDVKM. Trimming removed 5 bases from V and 3 bases from J, with 20 bases in between. The CDR3 is 17 amino acids. The CDR3 loop is CASSPQTEARLNQPQHF. CDR3 bases: TGTGCCAGCAGTCCTCAGACCGAAGCCCGACTCAATCAGCCCCAGCATTTT.

The V and J genes are TRBV7-8 and TRBJ1-2; 7 bases map to TRBD1. Trimming took 0 bases from V and 1 from J; bases not matched to a gene: 5. This CDR3 is 16 amino acids long. Germline loops: CDR1 SGHVS, CDR2 FQNEAQ. CDR3 loop: CASSLAAGGSNYGYTF. In DNA form, the CDR3 reads TGTGCCAGCAGCTTAGCGGCAGGGGGAAGTAACTATGGCTACACCTTC.

This clone was found a few times. The V gene is TRBV30, the J gene TRBJ1-1; 7 bases are shared with TRBD1. Germline V gene data show CDR1 as GTSNPN and CDR2 as SVGIG (reference sequence). There are 12 residues in the CDR3. Trimming removed 5 bases from V and 4 bases from J; junction bases left unmatched: 4. Written as DNA, the CDR3 is TGTGCCTGGGACAGGGAAGTCACTGAAGCTTTCTTT. Protein: CAWDREVTEAFF.

This clone appeared a single time. This sequence joins TRBV2 and TRBJ1-5; 10 nucleotides match TRBD1. Germline V gives CDR1 SNHLY, CDR2 FYNNEI. The CDR3 loop spans 14 amino acids. With V trimmed by 6 bases and J by 5 bases, 4 bases remained unmatched. This CDR3 is CASSRQGAYQPQHF. In DNA form, the CDR3 reads TGTGCCAGCAGCCGACAGGGGGCATATCAGCCCCAGCATTTT.

V usage is TRBV4-3 and J usage is TRBJ2-3; weak D call: TRBD2 (7 bases). Germline assignment: CDR1 LGHNA and CDR2 YSLEER. The CDR3 covers 18 residues. Trimming left V 4 bases short and J 5 bases short, with 25 bases between. CDR3 sequence reads: CASSPRARGGEYGDTQYF. CDR3 DNA: TGCGCCAGCAGCCCGCGGGCTAGGGGGGGGGAGTATGGAGATACGCAGTATTTT.

CDR3 DNA: TGCGCCAGCAGCCAACCGGGACAGGCTTTAAATGAGCAGTTCTTC. Amino acids: CASSQPGQALNEQFF. J is TRBJ2-1 and V is TRBV4-3; 8 bases agree with TRBD1. Germline V gives CDR1 LGHNA, CDR2 YSLEER. This CDR3 contains 15 residues. Trimming cost V 2 bases and J 7 bases; bases outside gene matches: 7.

The V gene is TRBV2, the J gene TRBJ1-4; 10 bases fit TRBD1. After removal of 6 bases from V and 6 bases from J, the junction contained 19 bases not matched to a gene. This CDR3 comprises 19 residues. The germline V gene encodes CDR1 SNHLY and CDR2 FYNNEI. The CDR3 DNA sequence: TGTGCCAGCAGCGAATTAGGCTACGACACCGGGACAGGGGATGAAAAACTGTTTTTT. This translates into CASSELGYDTGTGDEKLFF.

This chain links TRBV7-2 with TRBJ1-5; 9 bases are a match to TRBD1. CDR3 length: 16 amino acids. V was clipped by 5 bases and J by 7 bases; unmatched bases: 12. Germline V gives CDR1 SGHTA, CDR2 FQGNSA. CDR3 DNA: TGTGCCAGCAGCCCCGGCCGGGGACAGGGAGGGCAGCCCCAGCATTTT. This sequence encodes CASSPGRGQGGQPQHF.

This clone was picked up a small number of times. The CDR3 DNA is TGTGCTAGTGGTTTCGGACAGGGTGGGCAGCCCCAGCATTTT. Translating it yields CASGFGQGGQPQHF. The chain employs TRBV12-5 and TRBJ1-5; 8 bases are a match to TRBD1. From germline, CDR1 is LGHNT and CDR2 FRNRAP. The CDR3 totals 14 residues. J gave up 7 bases and V 3 bases, and 5 bases lay outside the gene matches.

The V and J genes are TRBV27 and TRBJ1-5; TRBD1 might be the D (5 bases). Between the trimmed V and J ends, which lost 8 bases and 4 bases, there was a span of 15 bases. The CDR3 is made up of 14 amino acids. CDR1 MNHEY and CDR2 SMNVEV come from the germline V gene (reference sequence). The CDR3 nucleotides are TGTGCCAGCCGTGGGGTGTCAGGGAATCAGCCCCAGCATTTT. Its translation is CASRGVSGNQPQHF.

The chain employs TRBV19 and TRBJ2-7; weak D call: TRBD1 (6 bases). Germline-derived CDR1 and CDR2 are LNHDA and SQIVND (reference sequence). Trimming pared 5 bases from V and 0 bases from J, leaving 14 bases between. This CDR3 is 15 amino acids long. The CDR3: CASSLRTDTSYEQYF. As DNA, the CDR3 is TGTGCCAGTAGTTTGAGGACAGACACCTCCTACGAGCAGTACTTC.

DNA of the CDR3: TGTGCCAGCAGTTTCGGGACAGGGGTCAATCAGCCCCAGCATTTT. Protein: CASSFGTGVNQPQHF. The rearrangement uses TRBV28 and TRBJ1-5, with 10 nucleotides matching TRBD1. The junction had 2 bases not matched to a gene; V was cut back by 3 bases and J by 3 bases. Germline V gene sequence: CDR1 MDHEN, CDR2 SYDVKM. The CDR3 extends over 15 amino acids.

The chain recombines TRBV5-1 with TRBJ2-2, with 7 bases fitting TRBD1. V trimming: 5 bases; J trimming: 2 bases; junction bases outside the gene matches: 9. CDR3 length: 16 residues. CDR1 and CDR2 (germline): SGHRS, YFSETQ. In DNA, the CDR3 is TGCGCCAGCAGGTCAACAGGGGCCGCTAACACCGGGGAGCTGTTTTTT. Protein product: CASRSTGAANTGELFF.

The chain carries TRBV6-1 and TRBJ1-3; no clear D gene. The CDR3 sequence is 14 residues long. V lost 2 bases and J lost 5, with 10 bases in between. Germline V gene data show CDR1 as MNHNS and CDR2 as SASEGT. The CDR3 loop reads CASSELGSRNTIYF. In DNA, the CDR3 is TGTGCCAGCAGTGAATTGGGCAGCCGAAACACCATATATTTT.

The rearrangement uses TRBV19 and TRBJ1-2; a weak D match, TRBD1 (5 bases). The CDR3 is made up of 15 amino acids. Looked up from germline, CDR1 is LNHDA and CDR2 is SQIVND (reference sequence). Trimming removed 4 bases from V and 3 bases from J, with 15 bases in between. The CDR3 spells CASSTRGGGYYGYTF. CDR3 nucleotides: TGTGCCAGTAGTACCCGCGGGGGGGGTTACTATGGCTACACCTTC. Full variable domain (remainder filled in from reference TRBV19 and TRBJ1-2): DGGITQSPKYLFRKEGQNVTLSCEQNLNHDAMYWYRQDPGQGLRLIYYSQIVNDFQKGDIAEGYSVSREKKESFPLTVTSAQKNPTAFYLCASSTRGGGYYGYTFGSGTRLTVV.

The chain carries TRBV27 and TRBJ2-3; D unclear. There are 14 residues in the CDR3. Germline V gene data show CDR1 as MNHEY and CDR2 as SMNVEV (reference sequence). V was trimmed by 2 bases and J by 2 bases, leaving 8 bases between them. CDR3 protein: CASSLGHHTDTQYF. The CDR3, as DNA: TGTGCCAGCAGTTTAGGGCACCACACAGATACGCAGTATTTT.

The chain combines TRBV19 with TRBJ2-1, with D perhaps TRBD2 (7 bases). V lost 6 bases to trimming and J lost 8 bases, with 17 bases between them. The CDR3 has 14 amino acids. Germline loops: CDR1 LNHDA, CDR2 SQIVND (reference sequence). The CDR3 sequence: CASRPRGGLDEQFF. The CDR3, as DNA: TGTGCCAGTAGACCGAGGGGGGGCCTCGATGAGCAGTTCTTC.

CDR3 coding DNA: TGTGCCAGTAGTATGAGCGGGGGTGGAGAGACCCAGTACTTC. It codes for CASSMSGGGETQYF. The V and J genes are TRBV19 and TRBJ2-5; 8 nucleotides agree with TRBD2. This CDR3 has 14 residues. The V gene's germline CDR1 is LNHDA and CDR2 SQIVND (reference sequence). The V and J ends lost 3 bases and 4 bases, in that order; junction bases with no gene match: 4.

In regard to this clone: One junction end does not reproduce the germline sequence, and a read error may be involved. The V gene is TRBV7-9, the J gene TRBJ2-7; 9 bases line up with TRBD1. The CDR3 covers 13 residues. Germline V gives CDR1 SEHNR, CDR2 FQNEAQ (reference sequence). This chain's CDR3 is CASSEGGQGPVWF. CDR3 nucleotides: TGTGCCAGCAGCGAGGGGGGACAGGGACCCGTTTGGTTC. The full variable domain, completed using reference TRBV7-9 and TRBJ2-7, is DTGVSQNPRHKITKRGQNVTFRCDPISEHNRLYWYRQTLGQGPEFLTYFQNEAQLEKSRLLSDRFSAERPKGSFSTLEIQRTEQGDSAMYLCASSEGGQGPVWFGPGTRLTVT.

V gene TRBV6-1 combines with J gene TRBJ1-2, with TRBD1 matching 7 bases. The CDR3 covers 17 residues. The junction had 13 bases not matched to a gene; V was cut back by 2 bases and J by 4 bases. Germline values: CDR1 MNHNS, CDR2 SASEGT. Here the CDR3 DNA reads TGTGCCAGCAGTGAAACTGGGACAGCCCTATCCCTCTATGGCTACACCTTC. It yields the protein CASSETGTALSLYGYTF.

The rearrangement joins TRBV4-3 to TRBJ1-2, with D tentatively TRBD1 (5 bases). CDR1 is LGHNA and CDR2 is YSLEER in the germline V gene. V shed 2 bases and J shed 4 bases, with 11 bases lying between them. The CDR3 consists of 14 residues. The CDR3 region has the DNA TGCGCCAGCAGCCAACAGGGATTTGGCTATGGCTACACCTTC. The encoded protein is CASSQQGFGYGYTF.

This chain links TRBV11-2 with TRBJ2-2; D not resolved. CDR1 and CDR2 (germline): SGHAT, FQNNGV. This CDR3 is 12 amino acids long. Between the trimmed V and J ends, which lost 5 bases and 7 bases, there was a span of 8 bases. CDR3 nucleotides: TGTGCCAGCAGCCCGCCGGGCGGGGAGCTGTTTTTT. Translated: CASSPPGGELFF.

This clone has a single count. V gene TRBV5-1 combines with J gene TRBJ2-7; tentative D call: TRBD1 (6 bases). The V end was cut by 0 bases, the J end by 4 bases, with 14 bases between. Per the germline V gene, CDR1 is SGHRS and CDR2 is YFSETQ. CDR3 length equals 15 residues. CDR3: CASSLEQGGGYEQYF. The CDR3 DNA is TGCGCCAGCAGCTTGGAACAGGGTGGTGGGTACGAGCAGTACTTC. The complete variable domain, with remaining parts taken from reference TRBV5-1 and TRBJ2-7, reads KAGVTQTPRYLIKTRGQQVTLSCSPISGHRSVSWYQQTPGQGLQFLFEYFSETQRNKGNFPGRFSGRQFSNSRSEMNVSTLELGDSALYLCASSLEQGGGYEQYFGPGTRLTVT.

This clone was counted a single time. The genes are TRBV27 and TRBJ2-1; TRBD2 might be the D (5 bases). The CDR3 spans 13 residues. The germline V gene has CDR1 MNHEY and CDR2 SMNVEV (reference sequence). Trimming pared 3 bases from V and 6 bases from J, leaving 9 bases between. The CDR3 is CASSFDYRNEQFF. The CDR3, as DNA: TGTGCCAGCAGTTTCGACTATCGCAATGAGCAGTTCTTC.

The rearrangement links TRBV10-1 to TRBJ2-7; tentative D call: TRBD2 (6 bases). V lost 4 bases, J lost 6 bases, and 13 bases lay in between. The CDR3 totals 13 residues. Germline CDR1 reads WNHNN; CDR2 reads SYGVQD (reference sequence). The CDR3, as DNA: TGCGCCAGCAGTGTCTCGCGGGGCTCCGAGCAGTACGTC. This gives the protein CASSVSRGSEQYV.

The chain employs TRBV5-6 and TRBJ2-3; D call uncertain. The V end lost 0 bases, the J end lost 5 bases, and 10 bases lay between the germline ends. This CDR3 region has 14 residues. The germline V gene encodes CDR1 SGHDT and CDR2 YYEEEE. The CDR3 DNA reads TGTGCCAGCAGCTTGGCGGGTACGGGAGATACGCAGTATTTT. As protein: CASSLAGTGDTQYF.

This clone was detected once. The chain recombines TRBV23-1 with TRBJ2-7; TRBD1 might be the D (6 bases). TRBV23-1 is classed as an ORF, of uncertain function. The CDR3 is 18 residues long. V lost 2 bases and J lost 4, with 24 bases in between. The CDR3 sequence: CASSQLLTGPLGRYEQYV. The CDR3 DNA reads TGCGCCAGCAGTCAACTCCTGACAGGACCTTTGGGAAGGTACGAGCAGTACGTC.

This chain uses TRBV2 with TRBJ2-5, with a weak D call TRBD2 (6 bases). The CDR3 has 15 residues. Germline V lookup: CDR1 SNHLY, CDR2 FYNNEI. The V end lost 4 bases, the J end lost 4 bases, and 16 bases lay between the germline ends. CDR3 DNA: TGTGCCAGCAGTGGGCAGGCGGGAAAAAGAGAGACCCAGTACTTC. Translated: CASSGQAGKRETQYF.

This clone showed up just a few times. V gene TRBV30 combines with J gene TRBJ1-4; D is possibly TRBD1 (5 bases). Germline V gene sequence: CDR1 GTSNPN, CDR2 SVGIG (reference sequence). V was pared by 1 base and J by 1 base, with 7 bases between. The CDR3 is 14 residues long. The CDR3 sequence is CAWSGRGTNEKLFF. The CDR3 DNA reads TGTGCCTGGAGTGGGAGGGGAACTAATGAAAAACTGTTTTTT. Filled out from reference TRBV30 and TRBJ1-4, the complete variable domain reads SQTIHQWPATLVQPVGSPLSLECTVEGTSNPNLYWYRQAAGRGLQLLFYSVGIGQISSEVPQNLSASRPQDRQFILSSKKLLLSDSGFYLCAWSGRGTNEKLFFGSGTQLSVL.

V is TRBV4-1 and J is TRBJ2-3, with D possibly TRBD2 on 5 matching bases. Trimming removed 0 bases from V and 0 bases from J, with 13 bases in between. In germline, CDR1 is MGHRA, CDR2 YSYEKL. CDR3 length: 17 residues. DNA of the CDR3: TGCGCCAGCAGCCAAGAAGTCCCTAGCACAAGCACAGATACGCAGTATTTT. Its translation is CASSQEVPSTSTDTQYF.

This clone showed up just a few times. This rearrangement joins TRBV6-4 to TRBJ2-1, with 7 bases fitting TRBD2. CDR3 size: 13 residues. V lost 4 bases, J lost 5 bases, and 2 bases stayed unmatched. CDR1 and CDR2 from the germline V gene are MRHNA and SNTAGT. Here the CDR3 reads CASSASGNNEQFF. For the CDR3, the DNA is TGTGCCAGCAGTGCCAGCGGGAACAATGAGCAGTTCTTC.